A selection of T cell receptor beta chains follows, all from one sample in a study of cytomegalovirus exposure and HLA in healthy donors. TCRdb's table, derived via immunoSEQ multiplex PCR, lists solely in-frame clones and lacks some. In the table there are fewer than 250,000 clones, about three quarters of which are singletons. Specimen: PBMCs. The receptors stem from a woman under 40 in good health and CMV-seropositive. The CDR3 runs from the conserved cysteine through the conserved F or W. A D gene is named only where the DNA matches it firmly. Clone sizes are given selectively: once, few, many, or a class where the clone is expanded.

clone_size j_call v_call d_call cdr3_aa cdr3_nt
NA TRBJ2-5 TRBV5-6 NA CASSEGLPTETQYF TGTGCCAGCAGCGAGGGCCTTCCCACTGAGACCCAGTACTTC
NA TRBJ1-5 TRBV6-1 TRBD1 CASRALTGVRQPQHF TGTGCCAGCCGCGCTTTGACAGGGGTCCGTCAGCCCCAGCATTTT
few TRBJ1-5 TRBV30 TRBD1 CAWSATGEKGNQPQHF TGTGCCTGGAGTGCGACAGGGGAGAAAGGCAATCAGCCCCAGCATTTT
NA TRBJ2-7 TRBV4-2 NA CASSQEWQTYEQYF TGTGCCAGCAGCCAAGAGTGGCAAACCTACGAGCAGTACTTC
NA TRBJ2-5 TRBV7-2 TRBD2 CASMAGGRGKETQYF TGTGCCAGCATGGCAGGCGGGAGGGGGAAAGAGACCCAGTACTTC
NA TRBJ2-5 TRBV10-2 TRBD2 CASSGSSGEETQYF TGCGCCAGCAGCGGGAGTAGCGGGGAGGAGACCCAGTACTTC
NA TRBJ2-3 TRBV18 TRBD1 CASSPRDRVSDTQYF TGTGCCAGCTCACCACGGGACAGGGTTTCGGATACGCAGTATTTT
NA TRBJ2-7 TRBV7-2 NA CASSPGPIREQYF TGTGCCAGCAGCCCTGGGCCAATTCGCGAGCAGTACTTC
NA TRBJ1-1 TRBV7-8 NA CASSPPGAGDTEAFF TGTGCCAGCAGCCCGCCGGGGGCGGGGGACACTGAAGCTTTCTTT
few TRBJ2-2 TRBV6-4 TRBD2 CASSDTSGMGTGELFF TGTGCCAGCAGTGATACTAGCGGGATGGGCACCGGGGAGCTGTTTTTT
NA TRBJ2-7 TRBV19 NA CASSRQGTLYEQYF TGTGCCAGTAGCCGGCAGGGAACCCTCTACGAGCAGTACTTC
NA TRBJ2-3 TRBV9 NA CASSVGAGYVRGTDTQYF TGTGCCAGCAGCGTAGGGGCAGGGTACGTGCGCGGCACAGATACGCAGTATTTT
NA TRBJ2-1 TRBV10-3 TRBD2 CAIRVAGVNNEQFF TGTGCCATCAGGGTAGCGGGAGTGAACAATGAGCAGTTCTTC
NA TRBJ2-5 TRBV14 TRBD2 CASSRASGRVETQYF TGTGCCAGCAGCCGAGCAAGCGGGAGGGTAGAGACCCAGTACTTC
NA TRBJ1-5 TRBV28 NA CASRSDRTDPQHF TGTGCCAGCCGCTCGGACAGAACGGACCCCCAGCATTTT
few TRBJ2-3 TRBV5-4 NA CASSLGATDTQYF TGTGCCAGCAGCTTAGGGGCGACAGATACGCAGTATTTT
few TRBJ2-5 TRBV29-1 NA CSVEGGRVGETQYF TGCAGCGTTGAAGGAGGTCGGGTCGGAGAGACCCAGTACTTC
NA TRBJ2-1 TRBV7-3 TRBD2 CASSLLAGGVYNEQFF TGTGCCAGCAGCTTATTAGCGGGGGGGGTATACAATGAGCAGTTCTTC
NA TRBJ2-5 TRBV4-2 TRBD2 CASSPRGGQETQYF TGTGCCAGCAGCCCGCGGGGGGGCCAAGAGACCCAGTACTTC
NA TRBJ2-2 TRBV28 TRBD1 CASTWTGETGELFF TGTGCCAGCACATGGACAGGGGAAACCGGGGAGCTGTTTTTT
few TRBJ1-4 TRBV30 NA CAWSLAGREKLFF TGTGCCTGGAGTCTTGCGGGGCGGGAAAAACTGTTTTTT
NA TRBJ1-4 TRBV18 NA CASSYREREKLFF TGTGCCAGCTCATACAGGGAAAGAGAAAAACTGTTTTTT
NA TRBJ2-3 TRBV7-3 TRBD2 CASTLAGNTDTQYF TGTGCCAGCACGTTAGCGGGGAACACAGATACGCAGTATTTT
NA TRBJ2-5 TRBV4-2 TRBD2 CASSLTSGEQETQYF TGTGCCAGCAGCCTGACTAGCGGGGAGCAAGAGACCCAGTACTTC
NA TRBJ2-1 TRBV6-5 NA CASSYGPGFDEQFF TGTGCCAGCAGTTACGGCCCAGGGTTCGATGAGCAGTTCTTC
NA TRBJ2-7 TRBV28 NA CASSLWQNYYEQYF TGTGCCAGCAGTTTATGGCAGAACTACTACGAGCAGTACTTC
few TRBJ2-1 TRBV7-2 TRBD2 CASSQVAGVYNEQFF TGTGCCAGCAGCCAGGTAGCGGGGGTTTACAATGAGCAGTTCTTC
NA TRBJ1-3 TRBV7-2 NA CASSLAHSSGNTIYF TGTGCCAGCAGCTTAGCGCACAGCTCTGGAAACACCATATATTTT
NA TRBJ2-7 TRBV4-2 TRBD1 CASSRGQGDEQYF TGTGCCAGCAGCCGAGGACAGGGGGACGAGCAGTACTTC
NA TRBJ2-6 TRBV27 NA CASSLWFREGANVLTF TGTGCCAGCAGTTTATGGTTCCGGGAAGGGGCCAACGTCCTGACTTTC
NA TRBJ1-4 TRBV5-1 NA CASSTGLGARNEKLFF TGCGCCAGCAGCACGGGACTCGGAGCCCGTAATGAAAAACTGTTTTTT
NA TRBJ2-3 TRBV4-2 NA CASSQIPGAITDTQYF TGTGCCAGCAGCCAAATTCCGGGAGCCATCACAGATACGCAGTATTTT
NA TRBJ1-2 TRBV5-4 TRBD1 CASSPTTGEHGYTF TGTGCCAGCAGCCCCACTACAGGGGAGCATGGCTACACCTTC
NA TRBJ1-2 TRBV18 NA CASSQGREANYGYTF TGTGCCAGCTCACAAGGACGGGAAGCTAACTATGGCTACACCTTC
NA TRBJ1-3 TRBV5-1 NA CASSVEESSGNTIYF TGCGCCAGCAGCGTCGAGGAGAGCTCTGGAAACACCATATATTTT
NA TRBJ1-2 TRBV2 NA CASSRGASGYTF TGTGCCAGTAGCAGGGGAGCGAGTGGCTACACCTTC
NA TRBJ2-3 TRBV7-2 NA CASSLDGSSTDTQYF TGTGCCAGCAGCTTAGATGGCTCTAGCACAGATACGCAGTATTTT
NA TRBJ2-7 TRBV21-1 NA CASPCLVTSGASDEQYF TGTGCCAGCCCCTGCTTAGTGACTAGCGGGGCGTCGGACGAGCAGTACTTC
NA TRBJ2-3 TRBV5-1 NA CASSLQGEGRADTQYF TGCGCCAGCAGCCTACAGGGAGAGGGCAGAGCAGATACGCAGTATTTT
few TRBJ1-5 TRBV7-9 NA CASSLWGGDQPQHF TGTGCCAGCAGCTTATGGGGGGGAGATCAGCCCCAGCATTTT
NA TRBJ2-7 TRBV13 NA CASSLLRGYERYF TGTGCCAGCAGCTTATTGCGGGGCTACGAGCGGTACTTC
NA TRBJ1-6 TRBV6-6 TRBD1 CASTGGRGPSNSPLHF TGTGCCAGCACAGGTGGCAGGGGGCCATCTAATTCACCCCTCCACTTT
NA TRBJ1-1 TRBV29-1 NA CSVDQGGNTEAFF TGCAGCGTTGACCAGGGTGGGAACACTGAAGCTTTCTTT
NA TRBJ2-5 TRBV28 NA CASSLLRGAGTQYF TGTGCCAGCAGTTTACTTCGGGGGGCTGGGACCCAGTACTTC
few TRBJ2-1 TRBV5-1 TRBD1 CASSFGTGYNEQFF TGCGCCAGCAGCTTCGGGACAGGGTACAATGAGCAGTTCTTC
NA TRBJ1-1 TRBV11-1 NA CASSTRGQFGAFF TGTGCCAGCAGCACAAGAGGACAATTTGGAGCTTTCTTT
NA TRBJ2-7 TRBV28 NA CASSPLPYEQYF TGTGCCAGCAGTCCCCTCCCCTACGAGCAGTACTTC
NA TRBJ2-7 TRBV5-4 NA CASSAGYEQYF TGTGCCAGCAGCGCAGGGTACGAGCAGTACTTC
NA TRBJ1-2 TRBV7-2 NA CASSPRVGGYYGYTF TGTGCCAGCAGCCCCCGAGTGGGAGGGTACTATGGCTACACCTTC
few TRBJ1-4 TRBV6-1 NA CASSRGSANEKLFF TGTGCCAGCAGTCGGGGGTCGGCTAATGAAAAACTGTTTTTT
once TRBJ1-2 TRBV6-6 NA CASRDRTRSGYTF TGTGCCAGCAGAGACAGGACTCGTAGTGGCTACACCTTC
NA TRBJ1-1 TRBV5-1 TRBD1 CASSSGGSTEAFF TGCGCCAGCAGCTCAGGGGGAAGCACTGAAGCTTTCTTT
NA TRBJ2-7 TRBV6-5 NA CASSYYRTPTYEQYF TGTGCCAGCAGTTACTACCGCACTCCTACCTACGAGCAGTACTTC